The 10 T cell receptor beta chains reported below all come from one sample, sequenced in a study of human T cells and chemical hapten exposure. Time point defined: patch test 1, 2 weeks after DPC sensitization. The sample's treatment: therapeutic diphenylcyclopropenone sensitization with weekly scalp DPC. TCRdb redid the calling of the RACE reads with MiXCR, one entry per CDR3 protein. The table includes roughly 360,000 distinct CDR3 sequences, roughly 5% detected once. The sample in question was whole blood, obtained in connection with sensitization to the hapten diphenylcyclopropenone (DPC). These receptor sequences come from a woman aged 45 to 65 with alopecia areata. Some clones in this sample may be carry-over from other donors' samples.

This clonotype was detected a few times. V and J are TRBV20-1 and TRBJ2-3, with D unresolved. Trimming took off 7 bases at V and 2 bases at J, with 16 bases between the two ends. The CDR3 totals 14 residues. Germline V gene data show CDR1 as DFQATT and CDR2 as SNEGSKA (reference sequence). CDR3 sequence: CSVRTDAPTDTQYF. The CDR3 nucleotides read TGCAGTGTCCGGACCGACGCTCCCACAGATACGCAGTATTTT.

This clonotype was seen many times. The V and J genes are TRBV27 and TRBJ2-7; 11 bases match TRBD1. CDR1 MNHEY and CDR2 SMNVEV come from the germline V gene (reference sequence). Trimming at V came to 7 bases and at J to 1 base, leaving 9 bases not matched to a gene. The CDR3 length is 16 residues. As DNA, the CDR3 is TGTGCCAGCAAAGGTCGGACAGGGGGCTTTTCCTACGAGCAGTACTTC. It yields the protein CASKGRTGGFSYEQYF.

This clonotype was counted ten times or more. The V gene is TRBV6-5, the J gene TRBJ2-7, with D perhaps being TRBD1 or TRBD2 (5 bases each). The V end was cut by 1 base, the J end by 5 bases, with 6 bases between. The CDR3 runs to 12 residues. Germline V gene sequence: CDR1 MNHEY, CDR2 SVGAGI. Here the CDR3 reads CASSYWGNEQYF. Written as DNA, the CDR3 is TGTGCCAGCAGTTACTGGGGGAACGAGCAGTACTTC.

This clonotype was counted a few times. The chain combines TRBV12-3 or TRBV12-4 with TRBJ1-3, with 9 bases fitting TRBD1. The CDR3 extends over 15 amino acids. With 6 bases clipped from V and 3 bases from J, the junction kept 6 bases outside the gene matches. In DNA form, the CDR3 reads TGTGCCAGCAGCCCGAGACAGGGGGGTGGAAACACCATATATTTT. As protein: CASSPRQGGGNTIYF.

This clonotype was counted a few times. J is TRBJ2-2 and V is TRBV24-1; D is perhaps TRBD1 (5 bases). CDR3 size: 13 residues. Germline assignment: CDR1 KGHDR and CDR2 SFDVKD. Trimming took off 7 bases at V and 6 bases at J, with 11 bases between the two ends. CDR3 sequence: CATRTDSSGELFF. CDR3 DNA: TGTGCCACCAGGACCGACAGTTCCGGGGAGCTGTTTTTT.

This clonotype was picked up a small number of times. V is TRBV7-6 and J is TRBJ2-5; D unresolved. The ends were cut back, 4 bases at V and 2 bases at J, with 5 bases in the middle. This CDR3 spans 12 amino acids. CDR1 SGHVS and CDR2 FNYEAQ come from the germline V gene. Here the CDR3 reads CASSSIQETQYF. The CDR3 nucleotides read TGTGCCAGCAGCTCCATTCAAGAGACCCAGTACTTC.

Many counts were recorded for this clonotype. V is TRBV29-1 and J is TRBJ1-5; perhaps TRBD1 as D (6 bases). The CDR3 loop spans 12 amino acids. From germline, CDR1 is SQVTM and CDR2 ANQGSEA. V dropped 6 bases and J dropped 4 bases, with 10 bases sitting between them. This CDR3 is CSVMGANQPQHF. The CDR3, as DNA: TGCAGCGTAATGGGGGCGAATCAGCCCCAGCATTTT.

This clonotype has at least ten counts. This chain connects TRBV10-2 to TRBJ2-3, with 10 bases lining up with TRBD2. V lost 8 bases to trimming and J lost 0 bases; unmatched junction nucleotides: 2. The CDR3 has 14 residues. CDR1 WSHSY and CDR2 SAAADI come from the germline V gene. The CDR3 nucleotides read TGCGCCAGCCAACTAGCGGGGAGCACAGATACGCAGTATTTT. It encodes CASQLAGSTDTQYF.

This clonotype was recorded at least ten times. The chain joins TRBV5-1 to TRBJ1-2; TRBD1 might be the D (6 bases). With 1 base removed from V and 9 bases from J, the gap between germline ends came to 19 bases. Germline CDR1 SGHRS, CDR2 YFSETQ. This CDR3 has 15 residues. Written as DNA, the CDR3 is TGCGCCAGCAGCTTGAGAGGGTCAGGGGTGAAGAGCTACACCTTC. It translates to CASSLRGSGVKSYTF.

The chain carries TRBV6-5 and TRBJ2-7, with D maybe TRBD1 (7 bases). Germline CDR1 reads MNHEY; CDR2 reads SVGAGI. With 4 bases removed from V and 3 bases from J, the gap between germline ends came to 16 bases. This CDR3 is built from 15 residues. CDR3 DNA: TGTGCCAGCAGTTTTACTCAGGGGGGTGACTACGAGCAGTACTTC. Its translation: CASSFTQGGDYEQYF.